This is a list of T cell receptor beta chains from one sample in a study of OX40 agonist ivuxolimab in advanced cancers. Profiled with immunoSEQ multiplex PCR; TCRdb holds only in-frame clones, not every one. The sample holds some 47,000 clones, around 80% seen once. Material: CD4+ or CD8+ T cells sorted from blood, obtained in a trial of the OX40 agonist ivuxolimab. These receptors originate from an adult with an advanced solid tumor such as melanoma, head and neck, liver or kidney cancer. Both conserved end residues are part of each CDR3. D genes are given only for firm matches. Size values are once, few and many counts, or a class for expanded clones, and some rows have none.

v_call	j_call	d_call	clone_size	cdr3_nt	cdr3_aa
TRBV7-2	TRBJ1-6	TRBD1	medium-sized	TGTGCCAGCAGCTTAAATTACAGGGGGACTTCACCCCTCCACTTT	CASSLNYRGTSPLHF
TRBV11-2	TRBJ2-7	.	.	TGTGCCAGCAGCTTAGATGTAGTAGGCGAGCAGTACTTC	CASSLDVVGEQYF
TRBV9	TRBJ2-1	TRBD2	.	TGTGCCAGCAGCGTAGGCGGGAGGAACAATGAGCAGTTCTTC	CASSVGGRNNEQFF
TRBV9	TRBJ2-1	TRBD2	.	TGTGCCAGCAGCGTAATGTCTAGCGGGAGCACTGAGCAGTTCTTC	CASSVMSSGSTEQFF
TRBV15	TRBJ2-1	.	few	TGTGCCACCAGCCTGGGGTACAATGAGCAGTTCTTC	CATSLGYNEQFF
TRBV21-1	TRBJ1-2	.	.	.	CAVGEGTVLNYGYTF
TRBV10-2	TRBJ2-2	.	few	TGCGCCAGCAGTGAAAGCACCGGGGAGCTGTTTTTT	CASSESTGELFF
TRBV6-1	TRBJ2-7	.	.	TGTGCCAGCAGTGCGAGCACCGGGACAATCTCCTACGAGCAGTACTTC	CASSASTGTISYEQYF
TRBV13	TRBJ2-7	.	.	TGTGCCAGCAGCCGCAGCGGGCCCGTGGCCTACGAGCAGTACTTC	CASSRSGPVAYEQYF
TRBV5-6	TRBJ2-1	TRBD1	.	TGTGCCAGCAGCTTCGGGACAGGTTTCTCAAATGAGCAGTTCTTC	CASSFGTGFSNEQFF
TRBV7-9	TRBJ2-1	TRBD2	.	TGTGCCAGCAGCTTAGGAGGCGGGAGGGCCAGGAATGAGCAGTTCTTC	CASSLGGGRARNEQFF
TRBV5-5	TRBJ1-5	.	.	TGTGCCAGCAGCGCTGAGGGAGGCAATCAGCCCCAGCATTTT	CASSAEGGNQPQHF
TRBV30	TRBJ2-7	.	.	TGTGCCTGCAAAGGCCAACGGGGACGAAACGAGCAGTACTTC	CACKGQRGRNEQYF
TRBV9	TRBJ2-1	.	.	TGTGCCAGCAGCCTAGCAGACCAGTCTGAGCAGTTCTTC	CASSLADQSEQFF
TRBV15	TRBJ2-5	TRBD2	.	TGTGCCACCAGCAGAGACGGGAGGATGGTGGAGACCCAGTACTTC	CATSRDGRMVETQYF
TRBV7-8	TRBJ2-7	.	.	TGTGCCAGCAGCTTAACCGAGCAGTACTTC	CASSLTEQYF
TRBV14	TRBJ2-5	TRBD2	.	TGTGCCAGCAACCAAGCGGGAGGGTGGGAGACCCAGTACTTC	CASNQAGGWETQYF
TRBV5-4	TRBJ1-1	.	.	TGTGCCAGCAGCTTGGCTCTAGGGAAGGTCCCTGAAGCTTTCTTT	CASSLALGKVPEAFF
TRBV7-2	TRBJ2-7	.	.	TGTGCCAGCAGCTTAGCTCCGGGAGAATCCTACGAGCAGTACTTC	CASSLAPGESYEQYF
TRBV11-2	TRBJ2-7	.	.	TGTGCCAGCAGCTTAGAAGTGGCCAGCGAGCAGTACTTC	CASSLEVASEQYF
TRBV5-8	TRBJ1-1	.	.	TGTGCCAGCACCTACCAAGGAGGGCGCGGGGCTGAAGCTTTCTTT	CASTYQGGRGAEAFF